This TCR beta chain comes out of a study of shared clonotypes between healthy human individuals. Notes on the study in general: For naive CD4 cells, approximately 5% of clonotypes were shared across a handful of donors.

TCRdb keeps only in-frame clones here, not all; method: immunoSEQ multiplex PCR. The sample includes 1.4 million to 1.5 million clones, roughly 97% of them seen just once. In the case of this clone: Its antigen is still unknown.

Per the germline V gene, CDR1 is SGHRS and CDR2 is YFSETQ. Losses at the gene ends were 0 bases for V and 5 bases for J; bases not matched to a gene: 7. This CDR3 is built from 16 residues. The receptor was isolated from a man aged 25 to 40 in good health. Input material: naive CD4+ T cells sorted from blood. As to subset: CD45RA+ positively selected. The chain couples TRBV5-1 to TRBJ2-2; 7 nucleotides line up with TRBD2. CDR3 in amino acids: CASSLGGGSDTGELFF. CDR3 nucleotides: TGCGCCAGCAGCTTGGGGGGGGGATCGGATACCGGGGAGCTGTTTTTT.